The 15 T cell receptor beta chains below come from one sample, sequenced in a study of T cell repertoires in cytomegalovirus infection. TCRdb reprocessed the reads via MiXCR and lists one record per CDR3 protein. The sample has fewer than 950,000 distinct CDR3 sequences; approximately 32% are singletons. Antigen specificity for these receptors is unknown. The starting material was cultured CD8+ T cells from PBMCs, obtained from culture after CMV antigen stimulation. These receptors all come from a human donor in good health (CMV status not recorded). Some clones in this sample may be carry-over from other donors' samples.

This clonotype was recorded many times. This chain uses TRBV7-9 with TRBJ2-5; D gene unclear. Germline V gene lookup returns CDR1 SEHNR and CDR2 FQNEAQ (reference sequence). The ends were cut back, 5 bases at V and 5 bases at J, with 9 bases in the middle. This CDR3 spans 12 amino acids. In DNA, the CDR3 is TGTGCCAGCAGCCTTCGGAAGGAGACCCAGTACTTC. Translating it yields CASSLRKETQYF.

CDR3 residues: CASSYRKGRRNTEAFF. The CDR3 DNA is TGTGCCAGCAGTTACAGGAAGGGAAGAAGGAACACTGAAGCTTTCTTT. The V and J genes are TRBV6-1 and TRBJ1-1; D is possibly TRBD1 (5 bases). Trimming removed 5 bases from V and 1 base from J, with 17 bases in between. Germline V gene sequence: CDR1 MNHNS, CDR2 SASEGT. CDR3 length equals 16 residues.

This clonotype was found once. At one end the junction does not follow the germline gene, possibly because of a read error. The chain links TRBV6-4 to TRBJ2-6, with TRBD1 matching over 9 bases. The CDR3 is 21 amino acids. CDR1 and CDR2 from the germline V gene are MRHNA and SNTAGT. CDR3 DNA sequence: TGTGCCAGCAGTGACTTTTTTGGGACAGGGAAAGGGAGCTCTGGGACCAACGTCCTGACTTTC. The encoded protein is CASSDFFGTGKGSSGTNVLTF.

As DNA, the CDR3 is TGTGCCAGCAGTCCCAACCGCAGGGGGCCCGAAACAGATACGCAGTATTTT. Amino acids: CASSPNRRGPETDTQYF. The genes are TRBV7-6 and TRBJ2-3, with 8 nucleotides matching TRBD1. The CDR3 runs to 17 residues. Germline trimming cut 6 bases from V and 3 bases from J; bases unmatched to any gene: 14. The V gene's germline CDR1 is SGHVS and CDR2 FNYEAQ.

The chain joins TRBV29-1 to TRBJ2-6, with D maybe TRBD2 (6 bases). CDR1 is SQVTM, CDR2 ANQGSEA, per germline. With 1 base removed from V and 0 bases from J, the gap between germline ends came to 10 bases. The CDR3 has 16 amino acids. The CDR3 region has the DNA TGCAGCGTTGAAGGGGGGGAAACCTCTGGGGCCAACGTCCTGACTTTC. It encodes CSVEGGETSGANVLTF.

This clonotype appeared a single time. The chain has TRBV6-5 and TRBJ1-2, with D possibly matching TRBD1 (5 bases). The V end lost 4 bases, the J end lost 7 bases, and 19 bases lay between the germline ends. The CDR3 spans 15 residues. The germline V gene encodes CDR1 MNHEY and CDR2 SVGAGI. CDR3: CASSFGGGLGGGYTF. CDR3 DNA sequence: TGTGCCAGCAGTTTCGGGGGGGGATTAGGTGGTGGCTACACCTTC.

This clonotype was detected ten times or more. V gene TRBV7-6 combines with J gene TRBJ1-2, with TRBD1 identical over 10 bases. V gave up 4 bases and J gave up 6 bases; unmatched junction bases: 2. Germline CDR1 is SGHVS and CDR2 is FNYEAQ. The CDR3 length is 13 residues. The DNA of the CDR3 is TGTGCCAGCAGCTCAGACAGGGGGCATGGCTACACCTTC. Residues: CASSSDRGHGYTF.

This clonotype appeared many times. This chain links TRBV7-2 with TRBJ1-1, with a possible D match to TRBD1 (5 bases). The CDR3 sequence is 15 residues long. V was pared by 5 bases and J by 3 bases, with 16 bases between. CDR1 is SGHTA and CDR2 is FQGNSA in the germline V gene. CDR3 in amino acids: CASSPARGPDTEAFF. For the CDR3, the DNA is TGTGCCAGCAGCCCCGCGAGGGGCCCCGACACTGAAGCTTTCTTT.

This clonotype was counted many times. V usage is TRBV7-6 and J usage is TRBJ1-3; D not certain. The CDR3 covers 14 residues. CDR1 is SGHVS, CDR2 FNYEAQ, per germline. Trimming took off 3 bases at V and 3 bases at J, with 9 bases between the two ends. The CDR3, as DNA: TGTGCCAGCAGCTTGTCGGGAGGTGGAAACACCATATATTTT. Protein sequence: CASSLSGGGNTIYF.

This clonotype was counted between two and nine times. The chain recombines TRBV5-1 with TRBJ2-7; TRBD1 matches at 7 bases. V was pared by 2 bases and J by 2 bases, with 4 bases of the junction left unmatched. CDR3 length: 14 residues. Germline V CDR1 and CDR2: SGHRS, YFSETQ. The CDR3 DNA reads TGCGCCAGCAGCTTTGGGGACAGAACCTACGAGCAGTACTTC. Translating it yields CASSFGDRTYEQYF.

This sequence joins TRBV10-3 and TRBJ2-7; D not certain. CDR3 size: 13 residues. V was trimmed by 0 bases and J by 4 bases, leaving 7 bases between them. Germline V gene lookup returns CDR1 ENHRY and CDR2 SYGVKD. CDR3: CAISESTGYEQYV. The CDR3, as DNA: TGTGCCATCAGTGAGTCGACCGGTTACGAGCAGTACGTC.

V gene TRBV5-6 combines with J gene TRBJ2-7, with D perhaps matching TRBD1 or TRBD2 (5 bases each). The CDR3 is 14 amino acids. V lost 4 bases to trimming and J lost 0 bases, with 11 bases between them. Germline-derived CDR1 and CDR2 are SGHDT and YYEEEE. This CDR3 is CASSIRDGSYEQYV. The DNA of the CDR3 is TGTGCCAGCAGCATCCGGGACGGCTCCTACGAGCAGTACGTC.

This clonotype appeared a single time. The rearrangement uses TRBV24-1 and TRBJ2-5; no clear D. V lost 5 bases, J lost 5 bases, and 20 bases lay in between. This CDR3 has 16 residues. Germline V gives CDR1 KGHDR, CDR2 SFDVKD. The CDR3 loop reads CATSGFRQPEGETQYF. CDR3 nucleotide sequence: TGTGCCACCAGTGGATTTCGGCAGCCCGAAGGGGAGACCCAGTACTTC.

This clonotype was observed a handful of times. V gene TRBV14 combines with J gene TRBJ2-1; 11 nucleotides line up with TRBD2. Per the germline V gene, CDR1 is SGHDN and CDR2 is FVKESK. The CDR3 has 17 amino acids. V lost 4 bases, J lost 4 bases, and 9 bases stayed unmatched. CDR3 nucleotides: TGTGCCAGCAGCCTCGGGACTAGCGGAGAAATGTACAATGAGCAGTTCTTC. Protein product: CASSLGTSGEMYNEQFF.

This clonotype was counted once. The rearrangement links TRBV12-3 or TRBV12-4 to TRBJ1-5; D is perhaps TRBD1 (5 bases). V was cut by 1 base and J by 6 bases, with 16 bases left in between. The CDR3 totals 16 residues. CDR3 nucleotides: TGTGCCAGCAGTTTAGTGCGAAGAGGGGAGGCTCAGCCCCAGCATTTT. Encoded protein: CASSLVRRGEAQPQHF.